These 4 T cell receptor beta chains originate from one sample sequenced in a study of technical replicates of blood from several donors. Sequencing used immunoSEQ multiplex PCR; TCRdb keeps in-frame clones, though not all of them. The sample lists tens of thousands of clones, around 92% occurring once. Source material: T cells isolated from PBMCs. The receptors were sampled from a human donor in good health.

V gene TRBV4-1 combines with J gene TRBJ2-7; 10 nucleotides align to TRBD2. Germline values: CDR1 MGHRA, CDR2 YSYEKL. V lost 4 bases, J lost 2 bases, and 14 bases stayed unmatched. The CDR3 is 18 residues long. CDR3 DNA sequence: TGCGCCAGCAGCCGGACAGCGGGAGGGCCTACAAGTCCCTACGAGCAGTACTTC. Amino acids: CASSRTAGGPTSPYEQYF.

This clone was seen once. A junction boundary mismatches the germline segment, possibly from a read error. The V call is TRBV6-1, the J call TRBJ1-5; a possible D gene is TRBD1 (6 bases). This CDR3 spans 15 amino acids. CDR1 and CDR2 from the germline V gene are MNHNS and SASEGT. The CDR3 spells CASREAAGVRQPQHF. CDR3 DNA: TGTGCCAGCAGAGAAGCCGCAGGGGTCCGCCAGCCCCAGCATTTT.

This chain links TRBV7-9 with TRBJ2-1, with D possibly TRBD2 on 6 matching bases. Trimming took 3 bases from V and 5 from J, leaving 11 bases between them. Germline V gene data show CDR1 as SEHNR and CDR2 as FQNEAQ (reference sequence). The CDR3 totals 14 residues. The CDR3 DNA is TGTGCCAGCAGCTTTAGCGGACGTCACAATGAGCAGTTCTTC. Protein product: CASSFSGRHNEQFF.

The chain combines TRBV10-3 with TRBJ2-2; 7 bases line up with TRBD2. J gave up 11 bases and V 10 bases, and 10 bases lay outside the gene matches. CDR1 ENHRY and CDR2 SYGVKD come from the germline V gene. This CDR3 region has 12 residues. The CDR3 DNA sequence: TGTGCCACGGGAGGTGGAGGGTTAGAGCTGTTTTTT. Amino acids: CATGGGGLELFF.